These T cell receptor beta chains were read from a single sample in a study of sequential checkpoint blockade in melanoma. Here immunoSEQ multiplex PCR was the method, and the copy in TCRdb shows in-frame clones only, minus some. The sample contains about 16,000 clones, 85% to 95% of which appear only once. This sample comprised CD8+ T cells sorted from blood (inferred from file names), obtained from a patient given nivolumab and ipilimumab in sequence. The receptors shown here come from a human donor with melanoma. The CDR3 runs from the conserved cysteine through the conserved F or W. A D gene is named only where the DNA matches it firmly. The size field is filled for only some rows; it gives once, few, many or a size class.

D gene	clone size	V gene	J gene	CDR3 protein	CDR3 DNA
TRBD2	.	TRBV18	TRBJ2-7	CASSQPFPGTSGYYEQYF	TGTGCCAGCTCACAGCCGTTTCCCGGGACTAGCGGTTACTACGAGCAGTACTTC
.	once	TRBV7-7	TRBJ1-3	CASSLSLGAGNTIYF	TGTGCTAGCAGCTTAAGTTTGGGAGCTGGAAACACCATATATTTT
.	.	TRBV9	TRBJ1-1	CASSPSGIREAFF	TGTGCCAGCAGCCCTTCCGGGATCCGTGAAGCTTTCTTT
TRBD1	.	TRBV7-9	TRBJ1-1	CASSPSTGWTEAFF	TGTGCCAGCAGCCCCTCGACAGGGTGGACTGAAGCTTTCTTT
.	.	TRBV28	TRBJ1-2	CASSFGQFLSYTF	TGTGCCAGCAGTTTTGGGCAGTTCTTGAGCTACACCTTC
TRBD1	.	TRBV13	TRBJ2-7	CASSPGTGAYEQYF	TGTGCCAGCAGCCCCGGGACAGGCGCCTACGAGCAGTACTTC
.	few	TRBV6-5	TRBJ1-2	CASSLISENYGYTF	TGTGCCAGCAGTTTAATATCCGAGAACTATGGCTACACCTTC
.	.	TRBV6-1	TRBJ2-7	CASSGWSSYEQYF	TGTGCCAGCAGTGGGTGGAGCTCCTACGAGCAGTACTTC
.	.	TRBV15	TRBJ2-7	CATSSGGSSYEQYF	TGTGCCACCAGCAGTGGCGGAAGCTCCTACGAGCAGTACTTC
.	.	TRBV28	TRBJ2-7	CASSLWGTDYEQYF	TGTGCCAGCAGTTTATGGGGCACAGACTACGAGCAGTACTTC
.	once	TRBV7-9	TRBJ1-4	CASSLRRMRKKGFF	TGTGCCAGCAGCCTAAGGAGGATGCGAAAGAAGGGGTTTTTT
TRBD1	.	TRBV10-3	TRBJ1-2	CAISESTGALPYGYTF	TGTGCCATCAGTGAGTCGACAGGGGCGCTCCCTTATGGCTACACCTTC
.	.	TRBV7-9	TRBJ2-7	CASSIAAYEQYF	TGTGCCAGCAGTATAGCCGCCTACGAGCAGTACTTC
.	.	TRBV27	TRBJ2-7	CASSKNRESSYEQYF	TGTGCCAGCAGCAAAAACAGGGAAAGCTCCTACGAGCAGTACTTC
TRBD2	.	TRBV4-1	TRBJ2-7	CASSQEASGRYRYEQYF	TGCGCCAGCAGCCAAGAGGCCAGCGGGAGATATCGCTACGAGCAGTACTTC
TRBD2	.	TRBV6-6	TRBJ2-2	CASSYPLAGDAGELFF	TGTGCCAGCAGTTACCCCCTAGCGGGAGATGCCGGGGAGCTGTTTTTT
.	once	TRBV4-3	TRBJ1-2	CASSQGLRGGSGYTF	TGCGCCAGCAGCCAAGGATTGAGAGGGGGTAGTGGCTACACCTTC
TRBD1	.	TRBV4-3	TRBJ2-7	CASSQVRGSSYEQYF	TGCGCCAGCAGCCAGGTCAGGGGGAGCTCCTACGAGCAGTACTTC
TRBD1	.	TRBV9	TRBJ1-2	CASSVTQGSGGGYTF	TGTGCCAGCAGCGTCACACAGGGGTCAGGTGGGGGCTACACCTTC
.	.	TRBV6-1	TRBJ1-2	CASSTPGTHYGYTF	TGTGCCAGCAGTACCCCCGGGACACACTATGGCTACACCTTC
TRBD2	.	TRBV9	TRBJ2-7	CASSGSGSKYEQYF	TGTGCCAGCAGCGGCAGCGGGAGTAAGTACGAGCAGTACTTC
.	.	TRBV28	TRBJ1-1	CASSSHPGTMNTEAFF	TGTGCCAGCAGTTCTCATCCGGGAACCATGAACACTGAAGCTTTCTTT
.	once	TRBV7-2	TRBJ1-1	CASSLFPMVGESMNTEAFF	TGTGCCAGCAGCTTATTCCCAATGGTCGGAGAAAGCATGAACACTGAAGCTTTCTTT
.	.	TRBV20-1	TRBJ1-4	CSAPRGKLFF	TGCAGTGCTCCCAGGGGAAAACTGTTTTTT
.	.	TRBV13	TRBJ1-1	CASSRGTEAFF	TGTGCCAGCAGCCGGGGCACTGAAGCTTTCTTT
TRBD2	.	TRBV15	TRBJ2-7	CATAAGEARSEQYF	TGTGCCACCGCGGCGGGAGAAGCGCGGAGCGAGCAGTACTTC
TRBD2	.	TRBV30	TRBJ2-7	CAWSVSSGSSHEQYF	TGTGCCTGGAGTGTATCTAGCGGGAGCTCCCACGAGCAGTACTTC
.	.	TRBV28	TRBJ2-7	CASSFAAVGEYEQYF	TGTGCCAGCAGTTTTGCGGCAGTTGGTGAGTACGAGCAGTACTTC
TRBD1	.	TRBV28	TRBJ1-1	CASSFLGQEISEAFF	TGTGCCAGCAGTTTCCTGGGACAGGAGATTAGTGAAGCTTTCTTT
.	.	TRBV19	TRBJ1-1	CASSIDPEGNTEAFF	TGTGCCAGTAGTATAGACCCTGAGGGGAACACTGAAGCTTTCTTT
.	.	TRBV7-3	TRBJ1-1	CASSPELGQSTEAFF	TGTGCCAGCAGCCCGGAACTTGGACAGTCAACTGAAGCTTTCTTT
.	.	TRBV25-1	TRBJ2-7	CASSGHSGEQYF	TGTGCCAGCAGTGGGCACTCGGGAGAGCAGTACTTC
.	.	TRBV19	TRBJ1-6	CASSWGGHSYNSPLHF	TGTGCCAGTAGTTGGGGAGGACACTCCTATAATTCACCCCTCCACTTT
.	.	TRBV7-9	TRBJ1-2	CASSLVGRVENGYTF	TGTGCCAGCAGCTTAGTGGGCAGAGTAGAGAATGGCTACACCTTC
.	.	TRBV29-1	TRBJ1-2	CSAVARGGDGYTF	TGCAGCGCCGTCGCGAGGGGGGGCGATGGCTACACCTTC
TRBD1	.	TRBV25-1	TRBJ1-1	CASSAGQGGTEAFF	TGTGCCAGCAGTGCGGGACAGGGTGGAACTGAAGCTTTCTTT
.	once	TRBV28	TRBJ2-7	CASSFVGISYEQYF	TGTGCCAGCAGTTTCGTCGGGATCTCCTACGAGCAGTACTTC
TRBD1	.	TRBV28	TRBJ1-1	CASSPLTGGTEAFF	TGTGCCAGCAGTCCCTTGACAGGGGGCACTGAAGCTTTCTTT
TRBD2	.	TRBV5-4	TRBJ2-1	CASTPLAGNEQFF	TGTGCCAGCACTCCTCTAGCGGGAAATGAGCAGTTCTTC
.	.	TRBV27	TRBJ2-7	CASSLRLTYEQYF	TGTGCCAGCAGTTTAAGACTAACCTACGAGCAGTACTTC
.	.	TRBV2	TRBJ2-1	CASGTGFLYNEQFF	TGTGCCAGCGGTACAGGGTTTCTCTACAATGAGCAGTTCTTC
.	.	TRBV4-3	TRBJ1-3	CASSQDLRNTIYF	TGCGCCAGCAGCCAAGACCTTAGAAACACCATATATTTT
.	.	TRBV9	TRBJ1-2	CASSVGPGIWGYTF	TGTGCCAGCAGCGTAGGTCCGGGGATCTGGGGCTACACCTTC
.	.	TRBV5-6	TRBJ1-2	CASSLVEAGIYGYTF	TGTGCCAGCAGCCTGGTTGAGGCAGGGATCTATGGCTACACCTTC
.	once	TRBV23-1	TRBJ1-5	CASSQFGRDRLNQPQHF	TGCGCCAGCAGTCAATTCGGAAGAGACAGGCTGAATCAGCCCCAGCATTTT
TRBD1	once	TRBV15	TRBJ1-1	CATKGAFEAFF	TGTGCCACCAAGGGGGCGTTTGAAGCTTTCTTT
TRBD1	.	TRBV2	TRBJ2-1	CASRNPKRGPRNEQFF	TGTGCCAGCAGGAACCCAAAGAGGGGGCCTCGCAATGAGCAGTTCTTC
.	.	TRBV27	TRBJ1-1	CASSLSGGITSEAFF	TGTGCCAGCAGTTTATCCGGGGGAATAACTTCTGAAGCTTTCTTT
.	.	TRBV7-8	TRBJ1-1	CASSPGGTEAFF	TGTGCCAGCAGCCCGGGAGGGACTGAAGCTTTCTTT
TRBD1	once	TRBV6-4	TRBJ1-1	CASSDNGADRVNTGTEAFF	TGTGCCAGCAGTGACAACGGGGCGGACAGGGTGAATACTGGCACTGAAGCTTTCTTT
TRBD1	.	TRBV28	TRBJ1-2	CASSLLGQGEYGYTF	TGTGCCAGCAGTTTATTGGGACAGGGGGAGTATGGCTACACCTTC
TRBD1	once	TRBV6-1	TRBJ2-7	CASRQGLGSYEQYF	TGTGCCAGCAGACAGGGGCTTGGGTCCTACGAGCAGTACTTC
TRBD1	.	TRBV5-4	TRBJ2-7	CASRFGDRVLDEQYF	TGTGCCAGCAGGTTCGGGGACAGGGTTCTGGACGAGCAGTACTTC
TRBD1	.	TRBV6-4	TRBJ1-2	CASSPVTGTGNYGYTF	TGTGCCAGCAGTCCGGTGACCGGGACAGGGAACTATGGCTACACCTTC
TRBD1	.	TRBV18	TRBJ1-2	CASSPSDRGGYGYTF	TGTGCCAGCTCACCTTCAGACAGGGGTGGCTATGGCTACACCTTC